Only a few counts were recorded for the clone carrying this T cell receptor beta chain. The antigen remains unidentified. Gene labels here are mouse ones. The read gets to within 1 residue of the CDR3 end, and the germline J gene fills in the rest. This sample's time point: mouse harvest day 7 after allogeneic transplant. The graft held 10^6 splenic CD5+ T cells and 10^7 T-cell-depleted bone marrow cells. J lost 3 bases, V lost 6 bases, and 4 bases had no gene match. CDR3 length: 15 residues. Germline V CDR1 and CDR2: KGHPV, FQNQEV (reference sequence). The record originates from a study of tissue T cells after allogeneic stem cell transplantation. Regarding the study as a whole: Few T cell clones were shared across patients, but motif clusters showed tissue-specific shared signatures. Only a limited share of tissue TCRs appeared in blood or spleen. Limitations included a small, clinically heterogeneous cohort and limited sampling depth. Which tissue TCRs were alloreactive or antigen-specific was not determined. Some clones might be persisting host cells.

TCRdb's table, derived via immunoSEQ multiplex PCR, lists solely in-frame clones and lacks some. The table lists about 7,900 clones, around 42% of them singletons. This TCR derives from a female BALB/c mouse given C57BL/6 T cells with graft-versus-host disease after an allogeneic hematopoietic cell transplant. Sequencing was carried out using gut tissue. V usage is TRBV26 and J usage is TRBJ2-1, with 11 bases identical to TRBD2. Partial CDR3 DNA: TGTGCCAGCAGCCTCGACTGGGGGGGCTATGCTGAGCAGTTC. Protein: CASSLDWGGYAEQF. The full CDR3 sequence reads CASSLDWGGYAEQFF.